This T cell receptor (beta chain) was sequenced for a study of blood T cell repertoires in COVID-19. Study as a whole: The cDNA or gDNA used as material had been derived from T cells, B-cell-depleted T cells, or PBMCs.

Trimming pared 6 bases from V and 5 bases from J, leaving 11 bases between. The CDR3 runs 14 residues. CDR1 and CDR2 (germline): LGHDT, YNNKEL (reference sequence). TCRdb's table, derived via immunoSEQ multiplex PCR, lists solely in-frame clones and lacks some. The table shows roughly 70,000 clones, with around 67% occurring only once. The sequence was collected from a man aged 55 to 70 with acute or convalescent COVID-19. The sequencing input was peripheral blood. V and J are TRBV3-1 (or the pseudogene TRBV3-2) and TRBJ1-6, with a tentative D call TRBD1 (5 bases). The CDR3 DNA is TGTGCCAGCAGTCGACAGTTTAATAATTCACCCCTCCACTTT. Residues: CASSRQFNNSPLHF.